The count of the clone carrying this TCR beta chain is one. Its specificity is unknown. The V and J ends lost 8 bases and 0 bases, in that order; junction bases with no gene match: 9. Germline-derived CDR1 and CDR2 are LNHDA and SQIVND (reference sequence). The CDR3 is 15 residues long. The data belong to a study of blood T cells in healthy people across ages. Broader study findings: Naive CD4+ cell counts and diversity both ran higher in long-lived than in aged donors.

Next came a second PCR, run for about 6 to 11 cycles, which used a sample-barcoded 5' primer along with a J-beta primer mix. TCRdb used MiXCR to reprocess the 5' RACE reads, holding one entry per CDR3 protein. This sample has fewer than 2,000,000 distinct CDR3 sequences, with about 31% found just once. Material: blood. The clonotype originates from a woman aged 25-40 years in good health. The chain joins TRBV19 to TRBJ2-7, with 8 nucleotides matching TRBD2. The CDR3 is CASRGSTSGSYEQYF. The CDR3 bases are TGTGCCAGTCGAGGCAGCACTAGCGGCTCCTACGAGCAGTACTTC.